Listed here are 12 T cell receptor beta chains from one sample, sequenced in a study of CD8+CD57+ T cells in acquired aplastic anemia. Profiles of TCR beta VDJ and CDR3 were generated from a genomic DNA template. TCRdb independently ran MiXCR on the reads; one entry per CDR3 protein. Of roughly 180,000 distinct CDR3 sequences in the sample, 63% were seen once. All sequencing subjects had displayed CD8+CD57+ cell expansion on flow cytometry. What was sequenced was sorted CD4+, CD8+, or CD8+CD57+ T cells (not recorded which) from PBMCs. The source of these receptors is a human donor with aplastic anemia.

The chain has TRBV7-9 and TRBJ2-1, with 7 bases lining up with TRBD1. The germline CDR1 and CDR2 sequences are SEHNR and FQNEAQ (reference sequence). The length of the CDR3 is 15 residues. V was clipped by 5 bases and J by 2 bases; unmatched bases: 6. The CDR3 coding sequence is TGTGCCAGCAGCCTCCTGGGGACAGCCTACAATGAGCAGTTCTTC. Translated: CASSLLGTAYNEQFF.

Points on this clonotype: A read error may explain this, as a much larger clone is one base away. The rearrangement links TRBV6-6 to TRBJ2-7; D may correspond to TRBD1 or TRBD2 (5 bases each). CDR3 length: 12 residues. The V gene lost 6 bases and the J gene lost 2 bases, with 8 bases spanning the gap. Germline V gene lookup returns CDR1 MNHNY and CDR2 SVGAGI (reference sequence). In DNA, the CDR3 is TGTGCCAGCAGAGGGGACGCCTACGAGCAGTACTTC. This sequence encodes CASRGDAYEQYF.

A remark on this clonotype: It may be a read error: a sequence one base away is much more abundant. This CDR3 is missing its conserved last phenylalanine or tryptophan, likely due to a read error. The J gene is TRBJ1-2, the V gene TRBV6-6, with TRBD1 matching over 7 bases. The CDR3 has 13 amino acids. CDR1 and CDR2 from the germline V gene are MNHNY and SVGAGI (reference sequence). V was clipped by 2 bases and J by 8 bases; unmatched bases: 5. Here the CDR3 DNA reads TGTGCCAGCAGTTACAGGGGGCCGGAGGGCTACACCTCC. Translated, it gives CASSYRGPEGYTS.

The chain recombines TRBV10-3 with TRBJ2-7; 7 nucleotides align to TRBD1. Looked up from germline, CDR1 is ENHRY and CDR2 is SYGVKD. The CDR3 sequence is 14 residues long. V was pared by 4 bases and J by 2 bases, with 5 bases of the junction left unmatched. CDR3: CAISVTGQTYEQYF. The CDR3 region has the DNA TGTGCCATCAGTGTTACGGGACAGACCTACGAGCAGTACTTC.

The chain couples TRBV20-1 to TRBJ2-7; the D gene could be TRBD1 or TRBD2 (5 bases each). V gave up 2 bases and J gave up 4 bases, with 24 bases separating them. Germline V gene lookup returns CDR1 DFQATT and CDR2 SNEGSKA (reference sequence). The CDR3 has 17 amino acids. CDR3 in amino acids: CSARPLVVGDLLYEQYF. CDR3 DNA sequence: TGCAGTGCTAGACCTCTAGTAGTAGGGGACCTTCTTTACGAGCAGTACTTC.

This clonotype was recorded many times. The chain couples TRBV19 to TRBJ1-3; D gene ambiguous. V lost 6 bases to trimming and J lost 4 bases, with 7 bases between them. The CDR3 contains 12 residues. CDR1 and CDR2 (germline): LNHDA, SQIVND (reference sequence). The CDR3 region is CASSPAGNTIYF. In DNA, the CDR3 is TGTGCCAGTAGCCCAGCGGGAAACACCATATATTTT.

The chain couples TRBV5-1 to TRBJ1-6; D unclear. Germline V gene sequence: CDR1 SGHRS, CDR2 YFSETQ. The CDR3 has 13 amino acids. Between the trimmed V and J ends, which lost 3 bases and 6 bases, there was a span of 7 bases. DNA for the CDR3: TGCGCCAGCAGCTCAGAGTCTAATTCACCCCTCCACTTT. Its translation is CASSSESNSPLHF.

The rearrangement joins TRBV20-1 to TRBJ2-2; no definite D call. Germline assignment: CDR1 DFQATT and CDR2 SNEGSKA (reference sequence). This CDR3 has 14 residues. V was trimmed by 2 bases and J by 7 bases, leaving 14 bases between them. The CDR3 reads CSARISRSGGELFF. CDR3 DNA: TGCAGTGCTAGAATATCCAGGTCGGGCGGGGAGCTGTTTTTT.

This clonotype has a handful of counts. The chain couples TRBV20-1 to TRBJ1-5; TRBD1 might be the D (5 bases). Trimming pared 3 bases from V and 7 bases from J, leaving 13 bases between. The CDR3 loop spans 13 amino acids. The V gene's germline CDR1 is DFQATT and CDR2 SNEGSKA (reference sequence). The CDR3 DNA reads as TGCAGTGCTAGTGGGGGAGAAGTCCAGCCCCAGCATTTT. Translated, it gives CSASGGEVQPQHF.

This chain links TRBV30 with TRBJ1-2, with D hard to call. V gave up 5 bases and J gave up 4 bases, with 14 bases separating them. The CDR3 covers 13 residues. CDR1 and CDR2 (germline): GTSNPN, SVGIG (reference sequence). The CDR3 nucleotides are TGTGCCTGGGAGCTCGGTGCGGGCTATGGCTACACCTTC. Amino acid sequence: CAWELGAGYGYTF.

The chain has TRBV19 and TRBJ1-6; D is possibly TRBD1 (6 bases). This CDR3 region has 14 residues. The ends were cut back, 1 base at V and 13 bases at J, with 14 bases in the middle. The germline V gene has CDR1 LNHDA and CDR2 SQIVND (reference sequence). The CDR3 coding sequence is TGTGCCAGTAGTATAGCCAGGGGAGGACAGCCCCTCCACTTT. It translates to CASSIARGGQPLHF. The full variable domain, its missing parts supplied by reference TRBV19 and TRBJ1-6, is DGGITQSPKYLFRKEGQNVTLSCEQNLNHDAMYWYRQDPGQGLRLIYYSQIVNDFQKGDIAEGYSVSREKKESFPLTVTSAQKNPTAFYLCASSIARGGQPLHFGNGTRLTVT.

This clonotype appeared many times. The chain uses TRBV5-1 and TRBJ2-7, with 9 bases fitting TRBD1. Looked up from germline, CDR1 is SGHRS and CDR2 is YFSETQ. After removal of 1 base from V and 3 bases from J, the junction contained 17 bases not matched to a gene. The CDR3 spans 19 residues. The CDR3 sequence: CASSLSGGTGNYYYYEQYF. The DNA of the CDR3 is TGCGCCAGCAGCTTGAGCGGCGGGACAGGGAACTATTACTACTACGAGCAGTACTTC.